Included here is one TCR beta chain sequence, with context. Sequenced by immunoSEQ multiplex PCR; TCRdb stores in-frame clones only, minus some. The repertoire includes approximately 94,000 clones, 80% to 95% of them detected once, and approximately 4.1% sits in the top ten. Trimming stripped 6 bases from V and 8 bases from J, with 14 bases between. The CDR3 is 13 residues long. Per germline, CDR1 MNHNY and CDR2 SVGAGI (reference sequence). The data derive from a study of blood T cell repertoires in COVID-19. Study as a whole: Researchers got acute and convalescent COVID-19 samples from the United States, Italy and Spain.

The sample comprised peripheral blood. The chain has TRBV6-6 and TRBJ2-1; D may be TRBD1 (5 bases). The sequence was collected from a woman in her fifties or sixties in a cohort sampled during active COVID-19. CDR3 DNA sequence: TGTGCCAGCAGAGTTCAGGGATGGGATGAGCAGTTCTTC. Amino acid sequence: CASRVQGWDEQFF.